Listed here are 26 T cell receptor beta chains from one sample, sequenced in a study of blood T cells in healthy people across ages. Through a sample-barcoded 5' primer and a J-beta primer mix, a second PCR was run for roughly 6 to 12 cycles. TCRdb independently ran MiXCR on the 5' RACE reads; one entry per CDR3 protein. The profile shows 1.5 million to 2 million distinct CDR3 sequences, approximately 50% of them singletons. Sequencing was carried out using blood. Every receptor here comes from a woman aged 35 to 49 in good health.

The CDR3, as DNA: TGTGCCAGTAGTTCGGTGACAGAGGATAGGGATACGCAGTATTTT. Translation: CASSSVTEDRDTQYF. The chain is built from TRBV19 and TRBJ2-3, with a tentative D call TRBD1 (5 bases). The V and J ends lost 5 bases and 6 bases respectively, with 18 bases between them. CDR3 length: 15 residues. Germline V gene lookup returns CDR1 LNHDA and CDR2 SQIVND (reference sequence). Variable domain in full (rest from reference TRBV19 and TRBJ2-3): DGGITQSPKYLFRKEGQNVTLSCEQNLNHDAMYWYRQDPGQGLRLIYYSQIVNDFQKGDIAEGYSVSREKKESFPLTVTSAQKNPTAFYLCASSSVTEDRDTQYFGPGTRLTVL.

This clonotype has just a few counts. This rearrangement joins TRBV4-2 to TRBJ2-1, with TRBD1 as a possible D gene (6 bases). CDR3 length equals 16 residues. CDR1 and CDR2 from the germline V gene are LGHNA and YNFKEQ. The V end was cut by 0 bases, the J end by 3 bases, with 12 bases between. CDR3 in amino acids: CASSQDHRVVYNEQFF. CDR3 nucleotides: TGTGCCAGCAGCCAAGACCACAGGGTGGTCTACAATGAGCAGTTCTTC.

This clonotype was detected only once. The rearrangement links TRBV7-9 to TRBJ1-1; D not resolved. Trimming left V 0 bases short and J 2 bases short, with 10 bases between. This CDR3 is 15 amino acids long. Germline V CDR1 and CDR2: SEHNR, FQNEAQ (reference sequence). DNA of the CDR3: TGTGCCAGCAGCTTAGCGGAGTACTTCAACACTGAAGCTTTCTTT. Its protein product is CASSLAEYFNTEAFF.

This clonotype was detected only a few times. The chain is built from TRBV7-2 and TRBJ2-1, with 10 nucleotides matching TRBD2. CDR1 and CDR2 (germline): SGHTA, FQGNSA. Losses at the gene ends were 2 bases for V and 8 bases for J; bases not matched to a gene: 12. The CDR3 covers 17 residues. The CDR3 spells CASSLTTSGVLVHEQFF. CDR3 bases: TGTGCCAGCAGCTTAACAACTAGCGGGGTACTAGTCCATGAGCAGTTCTTC.

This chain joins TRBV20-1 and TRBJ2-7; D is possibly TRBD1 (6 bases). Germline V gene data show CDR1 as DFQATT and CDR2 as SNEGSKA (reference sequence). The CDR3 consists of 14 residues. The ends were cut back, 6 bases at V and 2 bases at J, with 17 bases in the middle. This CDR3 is CSALGHLTAYEQYF. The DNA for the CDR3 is TGCAGTGCCTTGGGACACTTAACAGCCTACGAGCAGTACTTC.

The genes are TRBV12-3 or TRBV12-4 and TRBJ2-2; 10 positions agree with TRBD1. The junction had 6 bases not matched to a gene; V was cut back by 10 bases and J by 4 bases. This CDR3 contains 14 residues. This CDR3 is CATGDRGRTGELFF. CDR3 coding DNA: TGTGCCACCGGGGACAGGGGACGCACCGGGGAGCTGTTTTTT.

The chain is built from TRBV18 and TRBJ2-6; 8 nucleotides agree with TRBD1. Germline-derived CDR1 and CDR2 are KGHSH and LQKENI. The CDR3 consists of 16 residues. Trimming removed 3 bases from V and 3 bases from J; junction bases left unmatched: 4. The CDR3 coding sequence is TGTGCCAGCTCACCCTCAGGGGGCAATGGGGCCAACGTCCTGACTTTC. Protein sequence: CASSPSGGNGANVLTF.

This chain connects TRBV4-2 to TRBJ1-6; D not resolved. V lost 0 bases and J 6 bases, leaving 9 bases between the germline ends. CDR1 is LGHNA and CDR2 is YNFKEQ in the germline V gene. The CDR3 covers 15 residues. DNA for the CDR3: TGTGCCAGCAGCCAAGATCGATTCGTTAATTCACCCCTCCACTTT. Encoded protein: CASSQDRFVNSPLHF.

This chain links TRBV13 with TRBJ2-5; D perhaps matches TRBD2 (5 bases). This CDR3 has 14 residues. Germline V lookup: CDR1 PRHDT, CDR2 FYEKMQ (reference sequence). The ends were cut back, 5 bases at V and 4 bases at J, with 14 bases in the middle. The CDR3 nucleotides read TGTGCCAGCAGCGAGGCGCGGGTCGGAGAGACCCAGTACTTC. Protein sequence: CASSEARVGETQYF.

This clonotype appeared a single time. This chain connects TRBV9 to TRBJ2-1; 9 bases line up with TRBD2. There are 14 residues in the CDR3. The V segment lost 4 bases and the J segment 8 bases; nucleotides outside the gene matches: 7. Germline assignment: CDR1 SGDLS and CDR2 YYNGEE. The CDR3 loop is CASSNSGGSDEQFF. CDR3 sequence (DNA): TGTGCCAGCAGCAATAGCGGGGGTTCGGATGAGCAGTTCTTC.

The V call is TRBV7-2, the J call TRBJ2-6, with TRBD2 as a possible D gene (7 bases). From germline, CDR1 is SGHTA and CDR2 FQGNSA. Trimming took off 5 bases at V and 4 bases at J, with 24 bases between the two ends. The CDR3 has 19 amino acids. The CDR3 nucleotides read TGTGCCAGCAGCACGGGGGGTCCCGGGACATCTAGGGGGGCCAACGTCCTGACTTTC. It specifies CASSTGGPGTSRGANVLTF.

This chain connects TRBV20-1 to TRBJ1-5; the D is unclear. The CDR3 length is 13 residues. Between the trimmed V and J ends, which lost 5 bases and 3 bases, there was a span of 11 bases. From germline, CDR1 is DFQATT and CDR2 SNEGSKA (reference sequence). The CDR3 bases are TGCAGTGCTTCCCAGATAACCAATCAGCCCCAGCATTTT. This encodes CSASQITNQPQHF.

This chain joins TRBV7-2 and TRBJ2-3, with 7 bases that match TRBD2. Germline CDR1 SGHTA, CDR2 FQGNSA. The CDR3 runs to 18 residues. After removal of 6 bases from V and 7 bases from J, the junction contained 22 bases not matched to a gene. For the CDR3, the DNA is TGTGCCAGCAGGCCCCTCGGTGGAGCGGGGAGTGATCGTAATACGCAGTATTTT. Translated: CASRPLGGAGSDRNTQYF.

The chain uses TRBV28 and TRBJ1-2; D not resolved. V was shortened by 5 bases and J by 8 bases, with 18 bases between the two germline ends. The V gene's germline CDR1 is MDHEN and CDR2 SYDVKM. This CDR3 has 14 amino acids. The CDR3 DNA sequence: TGTGCCAGCAGTCTCTATTCGGCGGAGAGGGGCTACACCTTC. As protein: CASSLYSAERGYTF.

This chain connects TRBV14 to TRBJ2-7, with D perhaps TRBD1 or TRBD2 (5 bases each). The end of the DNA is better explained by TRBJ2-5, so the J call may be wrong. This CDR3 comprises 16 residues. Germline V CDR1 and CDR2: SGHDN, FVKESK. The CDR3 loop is CASSHARPGRQETQYF. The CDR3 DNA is TGTGCCAGCAGCCACGCCCGCCCGGGACGGCAAGAGACCCAGTACTTC.

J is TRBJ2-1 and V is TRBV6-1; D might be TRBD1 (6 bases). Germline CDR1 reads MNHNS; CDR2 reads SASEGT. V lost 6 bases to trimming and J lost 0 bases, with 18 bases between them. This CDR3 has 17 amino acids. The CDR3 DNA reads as TGTGCCAGCAGCCGTGGGGGCCTGACCCCCTCCTACAATGAGCAGTTCTTC. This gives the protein CASSRGGLTPSYNEQFF.

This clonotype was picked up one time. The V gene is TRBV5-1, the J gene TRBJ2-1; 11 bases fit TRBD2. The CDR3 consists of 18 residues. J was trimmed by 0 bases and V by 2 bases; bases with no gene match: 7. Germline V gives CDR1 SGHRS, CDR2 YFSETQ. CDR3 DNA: TGCGCCAGCAGCTTCAACCTAGCGGGGGGTCGCTCCTACAATGAGCAGTTCTTC. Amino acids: CASSFNLAGGRSYNEQFF.

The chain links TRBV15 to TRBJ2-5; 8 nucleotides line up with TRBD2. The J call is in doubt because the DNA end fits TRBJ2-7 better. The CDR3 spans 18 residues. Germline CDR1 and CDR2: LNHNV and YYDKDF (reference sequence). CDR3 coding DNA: TGTGCCACCAGCAGAGCTTACGGGGGGGCAACCCAAGGGTACGAGCAGTACTTC. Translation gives CATSRAYGGATQGYEQYF.

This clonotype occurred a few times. The CDR3 loop is CASSQWMKRDTKETQYF. CDR3 sequence (DNA): TGTGCCAGCAGCCAATGGATGAAAAGGGACACAAAAGAGACCCAGTACTTC. The chain combines TRBV3-1 with TRBJ2-5, with a tentative D call TRBD1 (6 bases). CDR1 LGHDT and CDR2 YNNKEL come from the germline V gene (reference sequence). V was cut by 2 bases and J by 3 bases, with 19 bases left in between. The CDR3 has 17 residues.

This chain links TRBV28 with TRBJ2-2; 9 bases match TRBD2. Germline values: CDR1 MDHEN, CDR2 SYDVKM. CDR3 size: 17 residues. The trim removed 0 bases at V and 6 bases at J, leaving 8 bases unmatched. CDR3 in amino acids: CASSLWPQGLASGELFF. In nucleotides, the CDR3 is TGTGCCAGCAGTTTATGGCCTCAGGGACTAGCCTCCGGGGAGCTGTTTTTT.

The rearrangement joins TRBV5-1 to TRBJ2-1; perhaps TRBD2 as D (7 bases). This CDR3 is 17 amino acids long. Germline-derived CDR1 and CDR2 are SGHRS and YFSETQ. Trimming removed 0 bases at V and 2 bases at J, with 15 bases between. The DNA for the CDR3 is TGCGCCAGCAGCTTGGGGGGGGGCCTTGGAGCCTACAATGAGCAGTTCTTC. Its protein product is CASSLGGGLGAYNEQFF.

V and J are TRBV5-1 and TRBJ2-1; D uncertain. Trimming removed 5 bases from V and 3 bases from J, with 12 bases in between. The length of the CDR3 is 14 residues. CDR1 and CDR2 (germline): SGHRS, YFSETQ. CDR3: CASRAEFYYNEQFF. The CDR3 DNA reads TGCGCCAGCAGGGCGGAATTCTACTACAATGAGCAGTTCTTC.

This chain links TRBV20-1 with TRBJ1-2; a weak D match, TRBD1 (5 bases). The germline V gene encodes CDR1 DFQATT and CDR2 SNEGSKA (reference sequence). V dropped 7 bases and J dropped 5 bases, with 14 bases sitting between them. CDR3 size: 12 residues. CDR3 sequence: CSGGEGVYGYTF. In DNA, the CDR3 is TGCAGTGGGGGGGAGGGCGTATATGGCTACACCTTC.

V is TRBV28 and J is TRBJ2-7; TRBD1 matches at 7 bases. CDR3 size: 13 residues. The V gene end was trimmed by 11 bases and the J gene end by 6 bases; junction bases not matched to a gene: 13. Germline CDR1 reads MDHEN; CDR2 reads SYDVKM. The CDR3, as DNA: TGTGCCGCCACAGAGGGGGCTAATTCCGAGCAGTACTTC. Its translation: CAATEGANSEQYF.

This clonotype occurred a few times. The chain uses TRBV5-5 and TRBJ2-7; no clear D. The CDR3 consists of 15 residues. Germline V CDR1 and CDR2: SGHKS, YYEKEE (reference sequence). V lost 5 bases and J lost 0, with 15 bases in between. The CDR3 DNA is TGTGCCAGCAGTCTAGACATCTTATACTCCTACGAGCAGTACTTC. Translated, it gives CASSLDILYSYEQYF.

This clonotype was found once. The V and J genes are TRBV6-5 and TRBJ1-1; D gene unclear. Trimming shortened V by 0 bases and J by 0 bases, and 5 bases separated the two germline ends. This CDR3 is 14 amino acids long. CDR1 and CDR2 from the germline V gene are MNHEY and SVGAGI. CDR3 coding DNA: TGTGCCAGCAGTTACTCCTTGATGAACACTGAAGCTTTCTTT. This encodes CASSYSLMNTEAFF.